Detailed here is one TCR beta chain. No antigen is known for it. This record comes from a study of CD8 T cells in ankylosing spondylitis. Study conclusions and caveats: CD8+ cells made up the disease-linked clones, which were relatively rare in peripheral blood. A TCR beta motif of eight highly homologous variants appeared characteristic of ankylosing spondylitis blood.

One entry per CDR3 protein, called by TCRdb with MiXCR from the 5' RACE reads. The sample includes hundreds of thousands of distinct CDR3 sequences, approximately 11% seen only once; the top ten take around 6.8%. The ends lost 4 bases at V and 3 bases at J; junction bases unmatched: 9. CDR3 length equals 17 residues. Specimen: blood, either unsorted or a sorted T cell fraction (not recorded which). The chain links TRBV12-3 or TRBV12-4 to TRBJ2-2, with 9 bases aligning to TRBD1. The source of this sequence is a male donor with ankylosing spondylitis. The CDR3 DNA sequence: TGTGCCAGCAGTTCTACCTGGACAGGGGCGGACACCGGGGAGCTGTTTTTT. This encodes CASSSTWTGADTGELFF.